This TCR beta chain was retrieved from a study of Ad26.COV2.S vaccination and SARS-CoV-2 variants (dated by TCRdb to 2020 to 2023). Context from the whole study: TCRbeta repertoire sequencing served as the tool for gauging how specific and how broad the SARS-CoV-2-reactive T cell receptors were following Ad26.COV2.S vaccination. A total of roughly 32 samples were included in the TCR-sequenced set, comprising roughly 19 Ad26.COV2.S vaccine recipients, 5 placebo recipients and 8 SARS-CoV-2 convalescent individuals.

The immunoSEQ Assay was the method used to sequence TCRbeta CDR3 regions. After extraction, genomic DNA underwent amplification by bias-controlled multiplex PCR, followed by high-throughput sequencing. In the source study's methods: To quantify the absolute abundance of every unique TCRbeta CDR3 region, sequences were collapsed and filtered. Usable DNA was measured by amplifying reference genes present in all nucleated cells, and TCRbeta template counts were normalized to that usable DNA to estimate T cell fraction. Repertoire TCRs were annotated as SARS-CoV-2-specific by exact matching of V gene, CDR3 amino acid sequence and J gene to a known reactive TCR set. MIRA supplied the reference SARS-CoV-2 TCR set, which was filtered for enrichment in COVID-19-positive ImmuneCODE repertoires so that public or cross-reactive TCRs were removed. Using the MIRA antigens, annotated TCRs were further analysed by specific ORF or by position within an ORF. Depth was the summed frequency of annotated unique rearrangements, while breadth was defined as annotated unique rearrangements over total unique productive rearrangements. Group comparisons of TCR breadth used two-sided Wilcoxon rank-sum tests. Held by TCRdb, this immuneACCESS table contains in-frame sequences only and omits some clones. Under half of the omission traces to an unresolved V gene where checked; the cause of the rest is unknown. D and trimming were read from the DNA, whereas the V and J calls and clone size are those reported in that table. Present in this sample are around 140,000 clones, roughly 90% of which were seen just once. The ten largest account for less than 6% of the sample.

The investigation overall reported the following: Compared with placebo recipients, Ad26.COV2.S recipients showed higher spike-specific TCR breadth (P = 0.0014). The authors noted that total T cell responses may have been underestimated by the TCR breadth and depth analyses. Vaccine and placebo recipients had comparable non-spike TCR breadth, which fits with the vaccine containing only spike. After vaccination, spike-specific CD8+ and CD4+ T cell responses were reported to show substantial breadth.

The time point label of this sample denotes: individuals recovered from natural SARS-CoV-2 infection. As for this clone: This receptor's antigen is unknown. No much larger clone is present one base from it, and per-base qualities are unavailable.

Germline trimming: 0 bases from V, 2 bases from J; junction bases outside gene matches: 1. Via the germline V gene, CDR1 is SGHVS and CDR2 FQNEAQ. The CDR3 sequence holds 14 residues, the cysteine and phenylalanine included. The DNA shown is the 42-base CDR3, in frame from base 1. The sequence is built from TRBV7-8 and TRBJ2-7; TRBD1 aligns with 7 central bases. The sequencing used peripheral blood, collected after recovery from COVID-19. The sequence was collected from a human donor who had recovered from COVID-19. The nucleotide sequence is TGTGCCAGCAGCTTAGCAGGGGGCGCCTACGAGCAGTACTTC. It codes for CASSLAGGAYEQYF.